Below are 16 T cell receptor beta chains sequenced from a single sample in a study of blood T cell repertoires in COVID-19. Repertoires were generated with immunoSEQ multiplex PCR, while TCRdb's copy carries only in-frame clones and drops some. The sample lists over 250,000 clones, under 90% occurring once. The specimen sequenced was PBMCs or T cells enriched from blood (not recorded which). These TCRs come from a woman aged 55-69 years who had recovered from COVID-19.

Here the CDR3 reads CASSLGTSGGANTQYF. DNA of the CDR3: TGCGCCAGCAGCTTGGGGACTAGCGGGGGGGCAAATACGCAGTATTTT. This chain joins TRBV5-1 and TRBJ2-3; 15 bases are a match to TRBD2. With 0 bases clipped from V and 7 bases from J, the junction kept 3 bases outside the gene matches. The CDR3 spans 16 residues. Germline V gene sequence: CDR1 SGHRS, CDR2 YFSETQ.

The V call is TRBV2, the J call TRBJ1-1; no definite D call. Trimming took off 7 bases at V and 4 bases at J, with 13 bases between the two ends. Germline-derived CDR1 and CDR2 are SNHLY and FYNNEI. The CDR3 extends over 13 amino acids. CDR3 in DNA: TGTGCCAGCACGGCCTACCGGAGCACTGAAGCTTTCTTT. It codes for CASTAYRSTEAFF. The full variable domain, with the rest looked up from reference TRBV2 and TRBJ1-1, is EPEVTQTPSHQVTQMGQEVILRCVPISNHLYFYWYRQILGQKVEFLVSFYNNEISEKSEIFDDQFSVERPDGSNFTLKIRSTKLEDSAMYFCASTAYRSTEAFFGQGTRLTVV.

This chain connects TRBV28 to TRBJ1-2, with no clear D. The CDR3 runs 14 residues. Germline CDR1 reads MDHEN; CDR2 reads SYDVKM. The V end was cut by 1 base, the J end by 7 bases, with 13 bases between. The CDR3: CASSLFAQVSGYTF. CDR3 DNA: TGTGCCAGCAGTTTATTCGCGCAGGTGTCTGGCTACACCTTC.

V and J are TRBV6-5 and TRBJ2-3, with D perhaps TRBD1 (6 bases). CDR1 MNHEY and CDR2 SVGAGI come from the germline V gene. The germline V and J ends were trimmed by 5 bases and 2 bases, with 8 bases remaining between them. The CDR3 consists of 13 residues. The CDR3 protein is CASSRTATDTQYF. CDR3 sequence (DNA): TGTGCCAGCAGTCGGACAGCCACAGATACGCAGTATTTT.

V is TRBV10-3 and J is TRBJ2-3; 8 nucleotides match TRBD1. The length of the CDR3 is 16 residues. J was trimmed by 1 base and V by 0 bases; bases with no gene match: 3. The germline CDR1 and CDR2 sequences are ENHRY and SYGVKD. CDR3 DNA sequence: TGTGCCATCAGTGAGTCTAGGGGACAGGGCACAGATACGCAGTATTTT. It yields the protein CAISESRGQGTDTQYF.

The gene calls are TRBV6-1 and TRBJ2-6, with D possibly TRBD1 on 5 matching bases. The CDR3 sequence is 18 residues long. From germline, CDR1 is MNHNS and CDR2 SASEGT. The ends were cut back, 3 bases at V and 0 bases at J, with 15 bases in the middle. CDR3 sequence (DNA): TGTGCCAGCAGTGATCCAGGGAATCCAAGCTCTGGGGCCAACGTCCTGACTTTC. This gives the protein CASSDPGNPSSGANVLTF.

The CDR3 DNA reads as TGTGCCAGCAGCTTGGGACTAGCGAATCAAGAGACCCAGTACTTC. Translated, it gives CASSLGLANQETQYF. The gene calls are TRBV11-3 and TRBJ2-5, with 10 nucleotides matching TRBD2. The CDR3 totals 15 residues. CDR1 and CDR2 from the germline V gene are SGHNT and YENEEA. With V trimmed by 3 bases and J by 2 bases, 3 bases remained unmatched.

The rearrangement links TRBV19 to TRBJ1-4; D not certain. Per germline, CDR1 LNHDA and CDR2 SQIVND (reference sequence). Trimming stripped 6 bases from V and 6 bases from J, with 20 bases between. The CDR3 has 16 residues. CDR3 bases: TGTGCCAGTAGCATACCCCCTAGGGAGACTCATGAAAAACTGTTTTTT. The encoded protein is CASSIPPRETHEKLFF.

This clone was picked up a small number of times. The V call is TRBV5-1, the J call TRBJ2-7; TRBD2 agrees at 10 bases. V gave up 3 bases and J gave up 2 bases; unmatched junction bases: 5. CDR1 and CDR2 (germline): SGHRS, YFSETQ. The CDR3 consists of 15 residues. The CDR3 reads CASSYGLADTYEQYF. The CDR3 region has the DNA TGCGCCAGCAGCTACGGACTAGCGGATACCTACGAGCAGTACTTC.

The chain joins TRBV9 to TRBJ2-5; D might be TRBD2 (7 bases). Germline CDR1 and CDR2: SGDLS and YYNGEE. The CDR3 runs 18 residues. Trimming shortened V by 0 bases and J by 2 bases, and 20 bases separated the two germline ends. CDR3 bases: TGTGCCAGCAGCGTAGGGGAGGGGGGAGGAGGAGATCAAGAGACCCAGTACTTC. Protein product: CASSVGEGGGGDQETQYF.

The chain couples TRBV4-1 to TRBJ2-3; D gene uncertain. Deletions cut 1 base from V and 2 bases from J, with 7 bases between. The CDR3 runs 14 residues. In germline, CDR1 is MGHRA, CDR2 YSYEKL. The DNA for the CDR3 is TGCGCCAGCAGCCAAGGCGCCCACACAGATACGCAGTATTTT. Its protein product is CASSQGAHTDTQYF.

The chain combines TRBV28 with TRBJ1-2, with TRBD1 identical over 7 bases. V shed 5 bases and J 3 bases; nucleotides not matched to a gene: 27. CDR1 is MDHEN, CDR2 SYDVKM, per germline. This CDR3 is built from 21 residues. The CDR3 spells CASSLKLGQAVGGGTHYGYTF. In DNA form, the CDR3 reads TGTGCCAGCAGTCTAAAACTCGGACAGGCCGTCGGGGGGGGAACCCACTATGGCTACACCTTC.

CDR3 DNA sequence: TGCAGCGTCATCAGACAGGGCCAAGAGACCCAGTACTTC. This codes for CSVIRQGQETQYF. This rearrangement joins TRBV29-1 to TRBJ2-5, with TRBD1 matching over 7 bases. The CDR3 loop spans 13 amino acids. The ends lost 6 bases at V and 1 base at J; junction bases unmatched: 5. Germline V lookup: CDR1 SQVTM, CDR2 ANQGSEA. The full variable domain, in which reference TRBV29-1 and TRBJ2-5 provide the parts outside the CDR3, is SAVISQKPSRDICQRGTSLTIQCQVDSQVTMMFWYRQQPGQSLTLIATANQGSEATYESGFVIDKFPISRPNLTFSTLTVSNMSPEDSSIYLCSVIRQGQETQYFGPGTRLLVL.

The genes are TRBV2 and TRBJ2-7, with D perhaps TRBD1 (6 bases). The CDR3 has 14 amino acids. Germline CDR1 is SNHLY and CDR2 is FYNNEI. The germline V and J ends were trimmed by 3 bases and 8 bases, with 17 bases remaining between them. The DNA for the CDR3 is TGTGCCAGCAGTGAGATGGATGGGACACCGAAGCAGTACTTC. Protein sequence: CASSEMDGTPKQYF.

The chain employs TRBV14 and TRBJ1-4; 8 nucleotides align to TRBD1. Germline V gene data show CDR1 as SGHDN and CDR2 as FVKESK. The length of the CDR3 is 16 residues. Trimming at V came to 1 base and at J to 6 bases, leaving 7 bases not matched to a gene. In DNA form, the CDR3 reads TGTGCCAGCAGCCAAGGCACAGGGGGTCAGGATGAAAAACTGTTTTTT. This sequence encodes CASSQGTGGQDEKLFF.

The chain links TRBV7-8 to TRBJ2-3; TRBD2 agrees at 12 bases. With V trimmed by 4 bases and J by 4 bases, 3 bases remained unmatched. CDR1 is SGHVS and CDR2 is FQNEAQ in the germline V gene. This CDR3 has 15 amino acids. CDR3 amino acids: CASSSSGGAADTQYF. The DNA of the CDR3 is TGTGCCAGCAGCTCTAGCGGGGGGGCCGCAGATACGCAGTATTTT.